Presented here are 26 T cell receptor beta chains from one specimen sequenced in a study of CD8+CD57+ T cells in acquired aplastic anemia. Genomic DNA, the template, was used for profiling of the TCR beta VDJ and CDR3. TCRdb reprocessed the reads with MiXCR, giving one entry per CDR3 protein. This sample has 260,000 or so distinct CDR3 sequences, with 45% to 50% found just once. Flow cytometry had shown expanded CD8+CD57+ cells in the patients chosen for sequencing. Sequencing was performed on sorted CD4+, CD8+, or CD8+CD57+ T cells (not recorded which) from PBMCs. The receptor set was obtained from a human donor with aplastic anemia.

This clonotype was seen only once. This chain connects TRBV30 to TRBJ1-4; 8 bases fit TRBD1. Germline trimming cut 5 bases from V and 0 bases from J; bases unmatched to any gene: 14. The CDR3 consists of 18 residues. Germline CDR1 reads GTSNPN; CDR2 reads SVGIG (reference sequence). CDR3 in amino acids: CAWGERQGMVATNEKLFF. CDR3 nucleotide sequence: TGTGCCTGGGGGGAAAGACAGGGGATGGTCGCAACTAATGAAAAACTGTTTTTT.

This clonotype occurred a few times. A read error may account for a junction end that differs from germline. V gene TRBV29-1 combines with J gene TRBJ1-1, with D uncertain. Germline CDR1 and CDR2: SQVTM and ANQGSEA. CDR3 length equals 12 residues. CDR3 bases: TGCAGTGTTGAAGAGGGTGCCACTGAAGCTTTCTTT. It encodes CSVEEGATEAFF.

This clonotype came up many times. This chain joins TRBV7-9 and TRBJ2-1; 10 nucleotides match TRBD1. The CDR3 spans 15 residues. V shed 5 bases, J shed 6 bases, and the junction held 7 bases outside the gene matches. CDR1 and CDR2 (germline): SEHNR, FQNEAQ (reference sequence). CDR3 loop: CASSLPGQGTNEQFF. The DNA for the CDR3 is TGTGCCAGCAGCCTACCGGGACAGGGGACCAATGAGCAGTTCTTC. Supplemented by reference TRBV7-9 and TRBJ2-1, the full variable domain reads DTGVSQNPRHKITKRGQNVTFRCDPISEHNRLYWYRQTLGQGPEFLTYFQNEAQLEKSRLLSDRFSAERPKGSFSTLEIQRTEQGDSAMYLCASSLPGQGTNEQFFGPGTRLTVL.

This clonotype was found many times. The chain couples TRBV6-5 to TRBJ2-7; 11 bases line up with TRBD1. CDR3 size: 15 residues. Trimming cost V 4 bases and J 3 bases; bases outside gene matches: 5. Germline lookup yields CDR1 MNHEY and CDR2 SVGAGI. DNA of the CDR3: TGTGCCAGCAGTTGGGGGGACAGGGGGAGCTACGAGCAGTACTTC. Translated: CASSWGDRGSYEQYF.

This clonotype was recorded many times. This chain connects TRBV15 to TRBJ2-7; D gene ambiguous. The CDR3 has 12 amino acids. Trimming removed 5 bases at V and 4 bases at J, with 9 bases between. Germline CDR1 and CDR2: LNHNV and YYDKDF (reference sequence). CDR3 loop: CATSPKGYEQYF. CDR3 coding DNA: TGTGCCACCAGCCCTAAAGGATACGAGCAGTACTTC.

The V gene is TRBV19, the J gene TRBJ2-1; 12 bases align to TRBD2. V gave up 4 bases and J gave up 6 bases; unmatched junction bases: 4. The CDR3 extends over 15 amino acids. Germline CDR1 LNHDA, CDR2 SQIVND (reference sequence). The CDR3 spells CASSKGLAGSNEQFF. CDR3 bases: TGTGCCAGTAGTAAGGGACTAGCGGGCTCCAATGAGCAGTTCTTC.

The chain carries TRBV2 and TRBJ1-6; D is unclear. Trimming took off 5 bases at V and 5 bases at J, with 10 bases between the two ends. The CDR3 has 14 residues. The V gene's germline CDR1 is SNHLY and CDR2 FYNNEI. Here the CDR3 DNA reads TGTGCCAGCAGTCGCCGGGATAATAATTCACCCCTCCACTTT. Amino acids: CASSRRDNNSPLHF.

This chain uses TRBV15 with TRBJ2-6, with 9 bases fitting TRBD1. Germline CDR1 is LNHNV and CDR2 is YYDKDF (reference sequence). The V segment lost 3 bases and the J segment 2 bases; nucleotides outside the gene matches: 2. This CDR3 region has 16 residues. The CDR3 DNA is TGTGCCACCAGCAGGGACAGGGGAACTGGGGCCAACGTCCTGACTTTC. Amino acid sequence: CATSRDRGTGANVLTF.

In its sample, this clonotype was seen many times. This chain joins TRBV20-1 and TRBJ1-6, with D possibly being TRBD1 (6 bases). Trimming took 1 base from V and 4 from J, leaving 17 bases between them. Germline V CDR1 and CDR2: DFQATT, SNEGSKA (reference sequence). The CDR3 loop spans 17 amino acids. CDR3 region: CSARGSHREGYNSPLHF. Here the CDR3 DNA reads TGCAGTGCTAGAGGTTCCCACAGGGAGGGGTATAATTCACCCCTCCACTTT.

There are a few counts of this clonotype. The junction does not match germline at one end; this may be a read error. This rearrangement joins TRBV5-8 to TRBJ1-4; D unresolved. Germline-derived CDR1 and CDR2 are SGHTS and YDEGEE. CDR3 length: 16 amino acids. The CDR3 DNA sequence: TGCGCCAGCAGCCCCTGGGTTTCTGGTGTGAATGAAAAACTGTTTTTT. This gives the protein CASSPWVSGVNEKLFF.

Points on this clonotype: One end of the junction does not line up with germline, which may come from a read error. CDR3 protein: CASSLDRTTQYF. CDR3 in DNA: TGTGCCAGTAGTTTAGACCGTACTACGCAGTATTTT. The chain links TRBV19 to TRBJ2-3; D call uncertain. CDR1 is LNHDA and CDR2 is SQIVND in the germline V gene (reference sequence). The CDR3 loop spans 12 amino acids. Complete variable domain (other parts from reference TRBV19 and TRBJ2-3): DGGITQSPKYLFRKEGQNVTLSCEQNLNHDAMYWYRQDPGQGLRLIYYSQIVNDFQKGDIAEGYSVSREKKESFPLTVTSAQKNPTAFYLCASSLDRTTQYFGPGTRLTVL.

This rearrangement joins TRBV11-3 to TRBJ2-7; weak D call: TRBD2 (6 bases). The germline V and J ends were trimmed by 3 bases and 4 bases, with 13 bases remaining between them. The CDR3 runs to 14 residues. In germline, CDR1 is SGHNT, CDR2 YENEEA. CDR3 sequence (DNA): TGTGCCAGCAGCTTCACCGGGAGCGGATACGAGCAGTACTTC. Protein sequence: CASSFTGSGYEQYF.

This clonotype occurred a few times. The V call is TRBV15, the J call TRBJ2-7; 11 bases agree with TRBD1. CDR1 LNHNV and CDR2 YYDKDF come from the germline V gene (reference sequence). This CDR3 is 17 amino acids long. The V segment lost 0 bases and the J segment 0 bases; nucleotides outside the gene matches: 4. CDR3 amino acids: CATSRDTGQGVSYEQYF. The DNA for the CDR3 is TGTGCCACCAGCAGAGATACGGGACAGGGGGTCTCCTACGAGCAGTACTTC. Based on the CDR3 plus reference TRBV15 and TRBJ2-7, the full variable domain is DAMVIQNPRYQVTQFGKPVTLSCSQTLNHNVMYWYQQKSSQAPKLLFHYYDKDFNNEADTPDNFQSRRPNTSFCFLDIRSPGLGDTAMYLCATSRDTGQGVSYEQYFGPGTRLTVT.

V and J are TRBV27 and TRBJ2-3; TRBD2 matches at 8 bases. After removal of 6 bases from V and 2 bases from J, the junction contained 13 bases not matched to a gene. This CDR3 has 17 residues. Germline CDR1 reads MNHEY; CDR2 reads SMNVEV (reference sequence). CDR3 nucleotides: TGTGCCAGCAGCCCAAGGAAACTAGCGGAGCACACAGATACGCAGTATTTT. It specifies CASSPRKLAEHTDTQYF.

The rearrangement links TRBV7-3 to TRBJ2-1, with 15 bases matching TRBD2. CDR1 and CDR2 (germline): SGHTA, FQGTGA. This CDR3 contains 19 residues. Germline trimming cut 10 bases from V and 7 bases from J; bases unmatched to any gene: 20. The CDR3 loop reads CAIGGLGLAGGRMSNEQFF. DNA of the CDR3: TGTGCCATCGGGGGGTTGGGACTAGCGGGGGGCCGTATGAGTAATGAGCAGTTCTTC. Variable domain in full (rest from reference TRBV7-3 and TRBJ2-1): GAGVSQTPSNKVTEKGKYVELRCDPISGHTALYWYRQSLGQGPEFLIYFQGTGAADDSGLPNDRFFAVRPEGSVSTLKIQRTERGDSAVYLCAIGGLGLAGGRMSNEQFFGPGTRLTVL.

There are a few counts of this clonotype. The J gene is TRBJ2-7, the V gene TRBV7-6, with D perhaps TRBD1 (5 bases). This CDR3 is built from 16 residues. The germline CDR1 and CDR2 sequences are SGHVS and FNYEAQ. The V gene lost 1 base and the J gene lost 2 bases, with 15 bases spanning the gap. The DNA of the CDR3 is TGTGCCAGCAGCTTAGGGGGTGACAGTCACCCCTACGAGCAGTACTTC. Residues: CASSLGGDSHPYEQYF.

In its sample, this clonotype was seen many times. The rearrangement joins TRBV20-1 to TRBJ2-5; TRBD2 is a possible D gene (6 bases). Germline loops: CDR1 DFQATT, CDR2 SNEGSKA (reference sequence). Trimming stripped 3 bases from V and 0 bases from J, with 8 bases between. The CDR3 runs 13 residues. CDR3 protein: CSAREGHQETQYF. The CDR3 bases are TGCAGTGCTAGGGAGGGACACCAAGAGACCCAGTACTTC.

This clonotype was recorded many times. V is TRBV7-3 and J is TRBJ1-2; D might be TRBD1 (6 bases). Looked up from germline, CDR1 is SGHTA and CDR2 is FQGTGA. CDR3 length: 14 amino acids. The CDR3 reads CAGGAGSSNYGYTF. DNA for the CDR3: TGTGCTGGGGGGGCAGGGTCCTCTAACTATGGCTACACCTTC.

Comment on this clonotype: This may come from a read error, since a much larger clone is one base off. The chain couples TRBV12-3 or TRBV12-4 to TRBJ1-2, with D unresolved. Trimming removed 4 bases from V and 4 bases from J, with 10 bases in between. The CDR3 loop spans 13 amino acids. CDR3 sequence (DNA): TGTGCCAGCAGTTCTGCGCGAACCTATGGCTACACCTTC. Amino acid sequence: CASSSARTYGYTF.

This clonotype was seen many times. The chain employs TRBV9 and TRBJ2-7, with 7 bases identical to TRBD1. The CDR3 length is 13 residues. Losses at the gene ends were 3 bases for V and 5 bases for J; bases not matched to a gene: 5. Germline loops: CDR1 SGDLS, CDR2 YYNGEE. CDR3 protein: CASSATGSNEQYF. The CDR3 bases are TGTGCCAGCAGCGCGACAGGGTCTAACGAGCAGTACTTC. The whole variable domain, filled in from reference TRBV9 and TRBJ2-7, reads DSGVTQTPKHLITATGQRVTLRCSPRSGDLSVYWYQQSLDQGLQFLIQYYNGEERAKGNILERFSAQQFPDLHSELNLSSLELGDSALYFCASSATGSNEQYFGPGTRLTVT.

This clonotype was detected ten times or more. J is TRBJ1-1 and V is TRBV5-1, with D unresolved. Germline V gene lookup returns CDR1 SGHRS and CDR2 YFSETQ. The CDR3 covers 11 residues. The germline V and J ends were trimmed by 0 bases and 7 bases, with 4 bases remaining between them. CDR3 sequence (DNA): TGCGCCAGCAGCTTGGACTTTGAAGCTTTCTTT. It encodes CASSLDFEAFF.

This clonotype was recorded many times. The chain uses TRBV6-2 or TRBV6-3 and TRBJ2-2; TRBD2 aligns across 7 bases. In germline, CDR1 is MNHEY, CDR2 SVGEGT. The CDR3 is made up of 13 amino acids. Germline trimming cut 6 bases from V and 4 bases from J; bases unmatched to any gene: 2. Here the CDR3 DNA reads TGTGCCAGCAGCAGACTAGCCACCGGGGAGCTGTTTTTT. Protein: CASSRLATGELFF.

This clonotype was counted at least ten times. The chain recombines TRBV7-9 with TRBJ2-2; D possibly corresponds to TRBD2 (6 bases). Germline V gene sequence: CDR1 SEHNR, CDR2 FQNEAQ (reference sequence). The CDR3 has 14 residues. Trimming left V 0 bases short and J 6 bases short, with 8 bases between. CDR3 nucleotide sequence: TGTGCCAGCAGCTTAGCAACGGGGGCCGGGGAGCTGTTTTTT. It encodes CASSLATGAGELFF.

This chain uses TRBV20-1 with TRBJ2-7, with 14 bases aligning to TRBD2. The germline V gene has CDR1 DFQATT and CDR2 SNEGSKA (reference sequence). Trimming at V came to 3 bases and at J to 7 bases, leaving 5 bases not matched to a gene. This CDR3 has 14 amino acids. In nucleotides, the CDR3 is TGCAGTGCTAGCGAGGGGACTAGCGGGAGAGAGCAGTACTTC. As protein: CSASEGTSGREQYF.

Here the CDR3 DNA reads TGTGCCTGGAGTGTACTTGGCCCCAGCACAGATACGCAGTATTTT. Translating gives CAWSVLGPSTDTQYF. The chain carries TRBV30 and TRBJ2-3; no reliable D call. In germline, CDR1 is GTSNPN, CDR2 SVGIG (reference sequence). The CDR3 is 15 residues long. Trimming took 0 bases from V and 0 from J, leaving 10 bases between them. The variable domain in full, with the rest retrieved from reference TRBV30 and TRBJ2-3, is SQTIHQWPATLVQPVGSPLSLECTVEGTSNPNLYWYRQAAGRGLQLLFYSVGIGQISSEVPQNLSASRPQDRQFILSSKKLLLSDSGFYLCAWSVLGPSTDTQYFGPGTRLTVL.

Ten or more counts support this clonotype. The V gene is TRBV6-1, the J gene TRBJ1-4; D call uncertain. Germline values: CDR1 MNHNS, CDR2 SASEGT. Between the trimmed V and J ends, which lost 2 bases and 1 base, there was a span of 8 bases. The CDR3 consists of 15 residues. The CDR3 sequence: CASSESPGTNEKLFF. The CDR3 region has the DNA TGTGCCAGCAGTGAATCGCCGGGAACTAATGAAAAACTGTTTTTT.